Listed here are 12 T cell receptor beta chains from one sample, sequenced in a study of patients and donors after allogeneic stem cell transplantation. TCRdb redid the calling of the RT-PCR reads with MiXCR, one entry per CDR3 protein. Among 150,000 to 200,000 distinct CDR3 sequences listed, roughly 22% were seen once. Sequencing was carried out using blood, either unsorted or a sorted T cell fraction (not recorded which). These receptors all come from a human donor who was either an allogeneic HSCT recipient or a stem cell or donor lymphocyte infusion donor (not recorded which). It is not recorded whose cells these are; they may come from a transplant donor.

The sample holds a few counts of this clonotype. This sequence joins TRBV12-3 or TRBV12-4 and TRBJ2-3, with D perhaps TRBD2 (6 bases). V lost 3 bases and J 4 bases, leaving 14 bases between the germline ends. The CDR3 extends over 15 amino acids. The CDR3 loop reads CASSFSGGAADTQYF. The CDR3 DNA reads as TGTGCCAGCAGTTTTAGTGGAGGGGCCGCAGATACGCAGTATTTT.

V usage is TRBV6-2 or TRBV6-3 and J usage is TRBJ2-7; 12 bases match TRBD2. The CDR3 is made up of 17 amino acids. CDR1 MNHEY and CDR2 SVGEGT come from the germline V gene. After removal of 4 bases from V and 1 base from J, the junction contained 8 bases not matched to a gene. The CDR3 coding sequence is TGTGCCAGCAGTTCCCCGGAAGGACTAGCGGGGTCCTACGAGCAGTACTTC. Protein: CASSSPEGLAGSYEQYF.

CDR3 loop: CASSEWGYTF. In nucleotides, the CDR3 is TGTGCCAGCAGCGAGTGGGGCTACACCTTC. The V call is TRBV7-2, the J call TRBJ1-2; D unclear. The V end lost 5 bases, the J end lost 8 bases, and 6 bases lay between the germline ends. This CDR3 region has 10 residues. The V gene's germline CDR1 is SGHTA and CDR2 FQGNSA.

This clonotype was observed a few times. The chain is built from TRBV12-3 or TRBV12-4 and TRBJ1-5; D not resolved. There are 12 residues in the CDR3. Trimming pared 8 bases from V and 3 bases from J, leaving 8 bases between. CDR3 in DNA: TGTGCCAGCCGGACGGACAATCAGCCCCAGCATTTT. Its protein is CASRTDNQPQHF.

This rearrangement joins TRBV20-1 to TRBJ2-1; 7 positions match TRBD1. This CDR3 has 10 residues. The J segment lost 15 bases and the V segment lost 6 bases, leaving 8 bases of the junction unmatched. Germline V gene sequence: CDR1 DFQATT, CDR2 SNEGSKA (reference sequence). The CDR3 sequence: CSALVGQSFF. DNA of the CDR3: TGCAGTGCCCTCGTGGGACAGTCGTTCTTC.

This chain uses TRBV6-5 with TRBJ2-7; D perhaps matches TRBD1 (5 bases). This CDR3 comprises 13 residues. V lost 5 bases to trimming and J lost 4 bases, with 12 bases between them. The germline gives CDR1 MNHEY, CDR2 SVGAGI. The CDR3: CASSPPDSYEQYF. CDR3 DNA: TGTGCCAGCAGTCCCCCCGACAGTTACGAGCAGTACTTC.

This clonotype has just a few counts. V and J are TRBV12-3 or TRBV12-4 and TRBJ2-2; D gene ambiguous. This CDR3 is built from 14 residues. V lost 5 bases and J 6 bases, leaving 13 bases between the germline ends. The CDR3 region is CASSPSRSSGELFF. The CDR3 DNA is TGTGCCAGCAGTCCTTCCAGGAGTTCCGGGGAGCTGTTTTTT.

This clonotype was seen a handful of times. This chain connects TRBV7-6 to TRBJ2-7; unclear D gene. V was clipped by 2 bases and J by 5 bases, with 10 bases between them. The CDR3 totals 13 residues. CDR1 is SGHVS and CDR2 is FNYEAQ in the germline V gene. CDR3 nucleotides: TGTGCCAGCAGCTTACTTTTAGGGAACGAGCAGTACTTC. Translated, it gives CASSLLLGNEQYF. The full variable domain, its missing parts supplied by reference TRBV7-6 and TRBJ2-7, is GAGVSQSPRYKVTKRGQDVALRCDPISGHVSLYWYRQALGQGPEFLTYFNYEAQQDKSGLPNDRFSAERPEGSISTLTIQRTEQRDSAMYRCASSLLLGNEQYFGPGTRLTVT.

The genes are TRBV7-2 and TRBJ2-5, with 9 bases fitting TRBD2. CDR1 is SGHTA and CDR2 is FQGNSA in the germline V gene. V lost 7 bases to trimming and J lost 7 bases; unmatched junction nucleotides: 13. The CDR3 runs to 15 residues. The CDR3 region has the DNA TGTGCCAGCATCCGCGCTAGCGGGACTGAGGGGACCCAGTACTTC. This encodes CASIRASGTEGTQYF.

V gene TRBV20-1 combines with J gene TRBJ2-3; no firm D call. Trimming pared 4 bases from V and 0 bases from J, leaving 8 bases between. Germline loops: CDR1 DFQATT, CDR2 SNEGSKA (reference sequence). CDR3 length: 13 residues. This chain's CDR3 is CSATNGSTDTQYF. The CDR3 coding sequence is TGCAGTGCTACAAACGGGAGCACAGATACGCAGTATTTT.

The CDR3 here is CAISPAGQGALETQYF. The DNA of the CDR3 is TGTGCCATCAGTCCAGCGGGACAGGGGGCACTAGAGACCCAGTACTTC. This chain uses TRBV10-3 with TRBJ2-5; 12 bases line up with TRBD1. V shed 5 bases, J shed 4 bases, and the junction held 8 bases outside the gene matches. Germline assignment: CDR1 ENHRY and CDR2 SYGVKD. CDR3 length: 16 residues.

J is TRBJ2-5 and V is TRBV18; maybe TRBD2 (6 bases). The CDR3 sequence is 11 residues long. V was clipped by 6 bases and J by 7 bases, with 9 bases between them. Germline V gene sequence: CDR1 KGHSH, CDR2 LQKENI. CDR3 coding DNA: TGTGCCAGCTCCCCGGAGGGGACCCAGTACTTC. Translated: CASSPEGTQYF.